The 18 T cell receptor beta chains in this list originate from one sample, sequenced in a study of vaccination effects on CD4 cells after COVID-19. No cognate antigen is known for these TCRs. In the ViraFEST assay, antigen-specific CD4+ clonotypes were identified by expansion after peptide-pool stimulation. Upon completion of roughly ten days in culture, CD4+ T cells were isolated. Sometime from March through December 2020, the person acquired a SARS-CoV-2 infection that PCR confirmed. Produced via immunoSEQ multiplex PCR; TCRdb's table is partial and in-frame only. The repertoire consists of more than 20,000 clones, with 60% to 80% occurring once and the leading ten covering under 25%. This material consisted of CD4+ T cells from PBMCs cultured with HCoV-NL63 spike peptides, taken before COVID-19 vaccination. Every receptor here comes from a human donor who had a prior SARS-CoV-2 infection.

V and J are TRBV7-9 and TRBJ2-1, with unresolved D. CDR3 length: 13 residues. Germline CDR1 is SEHNR and CDR2 is FQNEAQ (reference sequence). V dropped 2 bases and J dropped 4 bases, with 6 bases sitting between them. Here the CDR3 reads CASSLRNYNEQFF. Here the CDR3 DNA reads TGTGCCAGCAGCTTAAGGAATTACAATGAGCAGTTCTTC.

Only one count was recorded for this clone. The J gene is TRBJ2-7, the V gene TRBV6-5; D is possibly TRBD1 (6 bases). Germline values: CDR1 MNHEY, CDR2 SVGAGI. This CDR3 region has 14 residues. Between the trimmed V and J ends, which lost 2 bases and 3 bases, there was a span of 11 bases. CDR3 residues: CASSYSRGFYEQYF. In DNA, the CDR3 is TGTGCCAGCAGTTACAGTAGGGGGTTCTACGAGCAGTACTTC.

The chain carries TRBV6-5 and TRBJ2-1; the D gene could be TRBD1 or TRBD2 (5 bases each). V shed 2 bases and J shed 2 bases, with 10 bases lying between them. Germline CDR1 is MNHEY and CDR2 is SVGAGI. The CDR3 spans 15 residues. The CDR3 protein is CASSYEGRPYNEQFF. The CDR3 bases are TGTGCCAGCAGTTACGAGGGGCGCCCCTACAATGAGCAGTTCTTC.

The chain couples TRBV2 to TRBJ2-5; 15 nucleotides line up with TRBD2. Germline CDR1 SNHLY, CDR2 FYNNEI. The CDR3 runs 16 residues. V was pared by 6 bases and J by 1 base, with 3 bases of the junction left unmatched. The CDR3 spells CASRGLAGGSQETQYF. CDR3 nucleotides: TGTGCCAGCAGGGGACTAGCGGGGGGCTCCCAAGAGACCCAGTACTTC.

The CDR3 region is CASSLGRDADTQYF. CDR3 nucleotide sequence: TGCGCCAGCAGTCTTGGGAGGGACGCTGATACGCAGTATTTT. The chain is built from TRBV23-1 and TRBJ2-3, with 7 nucleotides matching TRBD2. TRBV23-1 is filed as an ORF, its function uncertain. The CDR3 covers 14 residues. The V segment lost 4 bases and the J segment 6 bases; nucleotides outside the gene matches: 7.

The chain recombines TRBV6-4 with TRBJ2-7; D perhaps matches TRBD1 (5 bases). Deletions cut 3 bases from V and 4 bases from J, with 16 bases between. Germline assignment: CDR1 MRHNA and CDR2 SNTAGT. The CDR3 is 15 amino acids. The CDR3 nucleotides are TGTGCCAGCAGTGAGGGGTCCAGGGTAAGGTACGAGCAGTACTTC. Protein sequence: CASSEGSRVRYEQYF.

The chain has TRBV6-5 and TRBJ2-2; 11 bases align to TRBD2. With 7 bases clipped from V and 6 bases from J, the junction kept 7 bases outside the gene matches. The CDR3 runs to 15 residues. Germline V CDR1 and CDR2: MNHEY, SVGAGI. CDR3 protein: CASTTSGSGAGELFF. The CDR3 DNA follows: TGTGCCAGCACTACTAGCGGGAGTGGGGCCGGGGAGCTGTTTTTT.

The rearrangement uses TRBV5-6 and TRBJ2-1; D is unclear. Trimming cost V 0 bases and J 7 bases, with 17 bases left between them. CDR1 and CDR2 from the germline V gene are SGHDT and YYEEEE. CDR3 length: 16 residues. The CDR3 loop reads CASSLAAVIRDNEQFF. CDR3 in DNA: TGTGCCAGCAGCTTGGCCGCCGTCATAAGGGATAATGAGCAGTTCTTC.

This clone was seen a handful of times. This chain links TRBV11-3 with TRBJ2-2, with D hard to call. This CDR3 comprises 14 residues. Trimming pared 3 bases from V and 3 bases from J, leaving 8 bases between. CDR1 SGHNT and CDR2 YENEEA come from the germline V gene. The CDR3 loop reads CASSLNTYTGELFF. In DNA form, the CDR3 reads TGTGCCAGCAGCTTGAACACCTACACCGGGGAGCTGTTTTTT.

V gene TRBV21-1 combines with J gene TRBJ2-5. TRBV21-1 is a pseudogene segment. CDR3 length: 14 amino acids. DNA of the CDR3: TGTGCCAGCAGCCATGGGGACCCCATGGGGACCCAGTACTTC. Translated: CASSHGDPMGTQYF.

This chain connects TRBV7-9 to TRBJ2-1; TRBD2 matches at 7 bases. Per the germline V gene, CDR1 is SEHNR and CDR2 is FQNEAQ (reference sequence). With V trimmed by 5 bases and J by 10 bases, 5 bases remained unmatched. The CDR3 is 12 amino acids. CDR3 protein: CASSPRDYEQFF. CDR3 bases: TGTGCCAGCAGCCCTCGGGACTACGAGCAGTTCTTC. The entire variable domain, with the rest obtained from reference TRBV7-9 and TRBJ2-1, is as follows: DTGVSQNPRHKITKRGQNVTFRCDPISEHNRLYWYRQTLGQGPEFLTYFQNEAQLEKSRLLSDRFSAERPKGSFSTLEIQRTEQGDSAMYLCASSPRDYEQFFGPGTRLTVL.

The chain is built from TRBV2 and TRBJ1-1; the D gene is possibly TRBD1 (5 bases). Germline CDR1 is SNHLY and CDR2 is FYNNEI. This CDR3 has 14 residues. V was clipped by 3 bases and J by 1 base, with 9 bases between them. CDR3 DNA: TGTGCCAGCAGTGAGGGACGGGCGAACACTGAAGCTTTCTTT. It translates to CASSEGRANTEAFF.

This clone was seen more than once but under ten times. The rearrangement joins TRBV7-3 to TRBJ1-6; 7 bases are shared with TRBD1. V lost 4 bases, J lost 8 bases, and 5 bases stayed unmatched. There are 14 residues in the CDR3. Germline loops: CDR1 SGHTA, CDR2 FQGTGA. The CDR3 nucleotides are TGTGCCAGCAGCTCGACAGGGAGGGATTCACCCCTCCACTTT. Protein: CASSSTGRDSPLHF.

The chain carries TRBV5-1 and TRBJ1-1, with 7 bases fitting TRBD1. Germline V gives CDR1 SGHRS, CDR2 YFSETQ. This CDR3 has 13 residues. The J segment lost 8 bases and the V segment lost 0 bases, leaving 4 bases of the junction unmatched. The DNA of the CDR3 is TGCGCCAGCAGCTTGGAGGGACAGACCGAAGCTTTCTTT. Its protein is CASSLEGQTEAFF. The whole variable domain, filled in from reference TRBV5-1 and TRBJ1-1, reads KAGVTQTPRYLIKTRGQQVTLSCSPISGHRSVSWYQQTPGQGLQFLFEYFSETQRNKGNFPGRFSGRQFSNSRSEMNVSTLELGDSALYLCASSLEGQTEAFFGQGTRLTVV.

This chain uses TRBV7-2 with TRBJ1-2; no definite D call. From germline, CDR1 is SGHTA and CDR2 FQGNSA. Trimming removed 5 bases at V and 7 bases at J, with 23 bases between. The CDR3 totals 16 residues. CDR3 sequence reads: CASSPFSRSKFTGYTF. The CDR3 DNA reads as TGTGCCAGCAGCCCATTCTCCCGGAGCAAGTTCACTGGCTACACCTTC. Complete variable domain (other parts from reference TRBV7-2 and TRBJ1-2): GAGVSQSPSNKVTEKGKDVELRCDPISGHTALYWYRQSLGQGLEFLIYFQGNSAPDKSGLPSDRFSAERTGGSVSTLTIQRTQQEDSAVYLCASSPFSRSKFTGYTFGSGTRLTVV.

There are a few counts of this clone. The V and J genes are TRBV30 and TRBJ2-1; possibly TRBD1 for D (6 bases). Germline V gene lookup returns CDR1 GTSNPN and CDR2 SVGIG (reference sequence). The CDR3 contains 13 residues. Trimming stripped 3 bases from V and 7 bases from J, with 13 bases between. DNA for the CDR3: TGTGCCTGGAGCATGGACAGAGGAAATGAGCAGTTCTTC. Amino acid sequence: CAWSMDRGNEQFF.

The chain has TRBV5-1 and TRBJ2-3; 10 bases are shared with TRBD2. Germline assignment: CDR1 SGHRS and CDR2 YFSETQ. The CDR3 length is 18 residues. J was trimmed by 4 bases and V by 3 bases; bases with no gene match: 14. As DNA, the CDR3 is TGCGCCAGCAGCTCCGAACCTTTACCGGGACTAGCGCCAGATACGCAGTATTTT. It is translated as CASSSEPLPGLAPDTQYF.

The V and J genes are TRBV19 and TRBJ2-1; no clear D gene. This CDR3 is 16 amino acids long. Trimming removed 1 base at V and 0 bases at J, with 10 bases between. Germline V lookup: CDR1 LNHDA, CDR2 SQIVND (reference sequence). CDR3 bases: TGTGCCAGTAGTATAGCTCCTGCCAGCTCCTACAATGAGCAGTTCTTC. Its protein is CASSIAPASSYNEQFF.